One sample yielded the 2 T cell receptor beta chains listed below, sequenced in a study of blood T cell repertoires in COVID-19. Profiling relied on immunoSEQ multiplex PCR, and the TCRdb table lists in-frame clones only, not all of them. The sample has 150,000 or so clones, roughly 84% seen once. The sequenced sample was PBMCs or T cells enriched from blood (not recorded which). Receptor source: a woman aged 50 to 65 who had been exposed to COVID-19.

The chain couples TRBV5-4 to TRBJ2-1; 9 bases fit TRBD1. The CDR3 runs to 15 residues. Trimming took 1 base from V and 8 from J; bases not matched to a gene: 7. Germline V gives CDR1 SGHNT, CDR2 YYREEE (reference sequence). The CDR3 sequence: CASSLRTGVFDEQFF. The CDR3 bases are TGTGCCAGCAGCTTGAGGACAGGGGTGTTCGATGAGCAGTTCTTC.

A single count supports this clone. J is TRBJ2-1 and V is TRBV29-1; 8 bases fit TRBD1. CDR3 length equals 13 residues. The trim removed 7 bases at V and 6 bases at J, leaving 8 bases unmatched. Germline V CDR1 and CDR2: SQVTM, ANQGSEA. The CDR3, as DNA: TGCAGCGCAGGACAGGGAACACTCAATGAGCAGTTCTTC. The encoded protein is CSAGQGTLNEQFF.